These 19 T cell receptor beta chains originate from one sample sequenced in a study of blood T cell repertoires in COVID-19. Some clones are missing from TCRdb's copy, which holds only in-frame ones; the method was immunoSEQ multiplex PCR. The top ten hold roughly 2.9% of the sample, which has about 210,000 clones, 83% seen once. Material: peripheral blood. The receptors were gathered from a man aged 50 to 59 with active or convalescent COVID-19.

The rearrangement uses TRBV18 and TRBJ2-6; no definite D call. The length of the CDR3 is 14 residues. The V gene lost 5 bases and the J gene lost 3 bases, with 8 bases spanning the gap. Germline assignment: CDR1 KGHSH and CDR2 LQKENI. This CDR3 reads CASSWQHGANVLTF. The CDR3 nucleotides read TGTGCCAGCTCATGGCAACATGGGGCCAACGTCCTGACTTTC.

The chain has TRBV5-5 and TRBJ2-5; the match to TRBD1 covers 9 bases. This CDR3 has 15 residues. The V and J ends lost 4 bases and 3 bases, in that order; junction bases with no gene match: 7. Looked up from germline, CDR1 is SGHKS and CDR2 is YYEKEE (reference sequence). The CDR3 sequence: CASSTRTGAEETQYF. In DNA, the CDR3 is TGTGCCAGCAGCACCAGGACAGGGGCGGAAGAGACCCAGTACTTC.

The gene calls are TRBV5-5 and TRBJ1-3; D gene ambiguous. Germline CDR1 SGHKS, CDR2 YYEKEE (reference sequence). This CDR3 contains 16 residues. Trimming stripped 7 bases from V and 2 bases from J, with 19 bases between. In nucleotides, the CDR3 is TGTGCCAGCCCCCAGAGGCCGGGAAGGGCTGGAAACACCATATATTTT. Protein: CASPQRPGRAGNTIYF.

CDR3 DNA: TGTGCCAGCAGCGATGGCCGGGCCTCGGGGGGAAACACCATATATTTT. Translating it yields CASSDGRASGGNTIYF. J is TRBJ1-3 and V is TRBV7-8; no firm D call. Trimming removed 5 bases from V and 4 bases from J, with 18 bases in between. CDR1 SGHVS and CDR2 FQNEAQ come from the germline V gene. The CDR3 is made up of 16 amino acids.

The chain carries TRBV7-9 and TRBJ1-1, with D possibly TRBD1 on 5 matching bases. Germline values: CDR1 SEHNR, CDR2 FQNEAQ (reference sequence). V was clipped by 1 base and J by 1 base, with 13 bases between them. This CDR3 spans 16 amino acids. The CDR3 sequence: CASSLVLGAPNTEAFF. In nucleotides, the CDR3 is TGTGCCAGCAGCTTAGTTCTTGGGGCTCCGAACACTGAAGCTTTCTTT.

This chain links TRBV19 with TRBJ2-1, with 10 bases fitting TRBD1. Germline CDR1 is LNHDA and CDR2 is SQIVND (reference sequence). V shed 5 bases and J 4 bases; nucleotides not matched to a gene: 5. This CDR3 spans 15 amino acids. The CDR3 coding sequence is TGTGCCAGTAGTGTTGGGGACAGGGGATACAATGAGCAGTTCTTC. This encodes CASSVGDRGYNEQFF.

The chain has TRBV6-6 and TRBJ2-1; weak D call: TRBD1 (6 bases). From germline, CDR1 is MNHNY and CDR2 SVGAGI (reference sequence). The CDR3 sequence is 15 residues long. Deletions cut 6 bases from V and 1 base from J, with 13 bases between. CDR3 in amino acids: CASRAGTSSYNEQFF. Here the CDR3 DNA reads TGTGCCAGCAGGGCCGGGACATCTTCCTACAATGAGCAGTTCTTC.

This chain joins TRBV7-2 and TRBJ1-1; maybe TRBD1 (6 bases). The ends were cut back, 2 bases at V and 1 base at J, with 14 bases in the middle. Germline assignment: CDR1 SGHTA and CDR2 FQGNSA. The CDR3 covers 16 residues. The CDR3 region has the DNA TGTGCCAGCAGCTTAAGGTGGGACAATCCGAACACTGAAGCTTTCTTT. This encodes CASSLRWDNPNTEAFF.

V and J are TRBV2 and TRBJ1-1; TRBD1 might be the D (5 bases). CDR3 length: 17 amino acids. V was clipped by 3 bases and J by 1 base, with 18 bases between them. Germline V gene lookup returns CDR1 SNHLY and CDR2 FYNNEI. CDR3 sequence (DNA): TGTGCCAGCAGTGACGGGGGAAGGGTCGGGGAGAACACTGAAGCTTTCTTT. It encodes CASSDGGRVGENTEAFF.

The chain recombines TRBV10-2 with TRBJ2-6, with D possibly TRBD1 on 5 matching bases. Trimming took 6 bases from V and 3 from J, leaving 12 bases between them. Looked up from germline, CDR1 is WSHSY and CDR2 is SAAADI. The CDR3 is 15 residues long. In nucleotides, the CDR3 is TGCGCCAGCAGAGCGACAGAGATTGGGGCCAACGTCCTGACTTTC. Amino acids: CASRATEIGANVLTF.

This sequence joins TRBV6-5 and TRBJ2-7; TRBD1 matches at 7 bases. Germline CDR1 is MNHEY and CDR2 is SVGAGI. The CDR3 is 15 residues long. V lost 6 bases and J lost 2; bases outside the gene matches: 10. The CDR3 loop is CASRLPPDRAYEQYF. Written as DNA, the CDR3 is TGTGCCAGCAGACTCCCACCCGACAGGGCCTACGAGCAGTACTTC.

The chain is built from TRBV6-6 and TRBJ1-6; D might be TRBD1 (5 bases). The germline V and J ends were trimmed by 6 bases and 7 bases, with 16 bases remaining between them. The CDR3 spans 15 residues. Germline-derived CDR1 and CDR2 are MNHNY and SVGAGI (reference sequence). The CDR3 DNA follows: TGTGCCAGCAGGATCGAGCTGTCAGGGAATTCACCCCTCCACTTT. Amino acids: CASRIELSGNSPLHF.

This chain's CDR3 is CASSSLPDTQYF. CDR3 in DNA: TGTGCCAGCAGTAGCCTTCCAGATACGCAGTATTTT. The chain uses TRBV6-5 and TRBJ2-3; D is ambiguous. Germline-derived CDR1 and CDR2 are MNHEY and SVGAGI. This CDR3 is built from 12 residues. V lost 5 bases and J lost 4, with 7 bases in between.

The chain has TRBV19 and TRBJ2-3; 11 bases fit TRBD2. The CDR3 extends over 16 amino acids. Germline V gene data show CDR1 as LNHDA and CDR2 as SQIVND (reference sequence). V lost 5 bases, J lost 1 base, and 5 bases stayed unmatched. The CDR3 region is CASSVSSGGRTDTQYF. The CDR3 bases are TGTGCCAGTAGTGTCTCTAGCGGGGGGCGCACAGATACGCAGTATTTT.

V and J are TRBV9 and TRBJ2-7; 9 bases fit TRBD2. The CDR3 totals 16 residues. Unmatched junction bases numbered 13, after V lost 4 bases and J lost 5 bases. Germline values: CDR1 SGDLS, CDR2 YYNGEE. The CDR3, as DNA: TGTGCCAGCAGCCCCCGAAGAGCTAGCGGGATACACGAGCAGTACTTC. It encodes CASSPRRASGIHEQYF.

The chain carries TRBV11-2 and TRBJ2-5; 9 bases align to TRBD2. V was clipped by 1 base and J by 2 bases; unmatched bases: 5. Looked up from germline, CDR1 is SGHAT and CDR2 is FQNNGV. The CDR3 length is 16 residues. CDR3 bases: TGTGCCAGCAGCTTAGTTAGCGGGGGCCTACAAGAGACCCAGTACTTC. Translating gives CASSLVSGGLQETQYF. The whole variable domain, filled in from reference TRBV11-2 and TRBJ2-5, reads EAGVAQSPRYKIIEKRQSVAFWCNPISGHATLYWYQQILGQGPKLLIQFQNNGVVDDSQLPKDRFSAERLKGVDSTLKIQPAKLEDSAVYLCASSLVSGGLQETQYFGPGTRLLVL.

The chain uses TRBV19 and TRBJ2-5; D is perhaps TRBD1 (6 bases). This CDR3 region has 15 residues. Germline lookup yields CDR1 LNHDA and CDR2 SQIVND (reference sequence). Trimming left V 10 bases short and J 5 bases short, with 23 bases between. The CDR3 DNA is TGTGCCACCGATCCCGGGACCGCGCAGGGGGAGACCCAGTACTTC. Protein product: CATDPGTAQGETQYF.

The count of this clone is one. The chain recombines TRBV30 with TRBJ1-5; D unclear. Deletions cut 6 bases from V and 6 bases from J, with 18 bases between. The length of the CDR3 is 14 residues. CDR1 GTSNPN and CDR2 SVGIG come from the germline V gene (reference sequence). CDR3: CACQAIIPGQPQHF. The CDR3 bases are TGTGCCTGTCAAGCCATTATCCCCGGTCAGCCCCAGCATTTT.

The rearrangement links TRBV5-1 to TRBJ2-3, with 10 positions matching TRBD2. This CDR3 comprises 16 residues. CDR1 and CDR2 (germline): SGHRS, YFSETQ. The V segment lost 0 bases and the J segment 1 base; nucleotides outside the gene matches: 2. CDR3 protein: CASSLGGTSGTDTQYF. The CDR3 DNA follows: TGCGCCAGCAGCTTGGGAGGGACTAGCGGCACAGATACGCAGTATTTT.